This TCR beta chain emerged from a study of identical twins. Study observations and caveats: Partly confounded zero-insertion analyses could result from invariant MAIT and iNKT cells.

TCRdb reprocessed the 5' RACE reads with MiXCR, giving one entry per CDR3 protein. This sample has 500,000 to 600,000 distinct CDR3 sequences, with 22% found just once. With respect to this clonotype: The antigen is not known.

The CDR3 has 13 residues. V dropped 11 bases and J dropped 5; count of bases not matched to a gene: 9. The germline V gene has CDR1 MNHEY and CDR2 SMNVEV (reference sequence). Another study also made use of these data, one on T cells expressing NK-cell markers. Per that study: Serological testing identified seven of the eight sequenced donors as HCMV-seropositive and one as seronegative.

Sample: CD4+ T cells sorted from blood. The V and J genes are TRBV27 and TRBJ2-3; 8 nucleotides match TRBD2. The source of this sequence is a woman aged 18 to 35 in good health. The CDR3 DNA reads as TGTGCCGCCGGGGGAGCGGGAGTAGATACGCAGTATTTT. As protein: CAAGGAGVDTQYF.